This T cell receptor beta chain derives from a study of blood T cell repertoires in COVID-19. Study background: T cells, B-cell-depleted T cells, or PBMCs provided the cDNA or gDNA that served as material.

V was clipped by 7 bases and J by 0 bases, with 15 bases between them. Germline V lookup: CDR1 LNHDA, CDR2 SQIVND (reference sequence). The CDR3 totals 15 residues. Profiling relied on immunoSEQ multiplex PCR, and the TCRdb table lists in-frame clones only, not all of them. The sample shows 120,000 to 150,000 clones, 75% to 85% of them seen only once. This TCR derives from a woman between 45 and 65 years old with acute or convalescent COVID-19. Sequenced material: peripheral blood. The chain couples TRBV19 to TRBJ1-2; D call uncertain. The CDR3 bases are TGTGCCAGTACCCCTGACGGTGGAGCTAACTATGGCTACACCTTC. Protein product: CASTPDGGANYGYTF.